Shown below are 9 T cell receptor beta chains from a single sample sequenced in a study of shared clonotypes between healthy human individuals. Produced via immunoSEQ multiplex PCR; TCRdb's table is partial and in-frame only. Of 2 million or so clones in the sample, over 85% are singletons; the top ten hold about 1.1%. The naive CD8 subset, CD45RO-negative cells positively selected for CCR7, excluded terminally differentiated effector memory CD45RA+ cells. Sequencing was done on a sample of naive CD8+ T cells sorted from blood. Receptors originate from a man aged 18-30 years in good health.

The gene calls are TRBV2 and TRBJ1-1; the D is unclear. The CDR3 loop spans 13 amino acids. The germline V and J ends were trimmed by 5 bases and 1 base, with 8 bases remaining between them. Germline lookup yields CDR1 SNHLY and CDR2 FYNNEI. The CDR3 loop is CASSIGSNTEAFF. CDR3 in DNA: TGTGCCAGCAGTATCGGTTCGAACACTGAAGCTTTCTTT. The entire variable domain, with the rest obtained from reference TRBV2 and TRBJ1-1, is as follows: EPEVTQTPSHQVTQMGQEVILRCVPISNHLYFYWYRQILGQKVEFLVSFYNNEISEKSEIFDDQFSVERPDGSNFTLKIRSTKLEDSAMYFCASSIGSNTEAFFGQGTRLTVV.

The chain links TRBV30 to TRBJ1-1, with no clear D. V was shortened by 2 bases and J by 0 bases, with 10 bases between the two germline ends. The CDR3 runs 14 residues. CDR1 is GTSNPN and CDR2 is SVGIG in the germline V gene (reference sequence). CDR3 bases: TGTGCCTGGAGTACCCCAGTCATGAACACTGAAGCTTTCTTT. It codes for CAWSTPVMNTEAFF.

Concerning this clone itself: This CDR3 is also generated by other DNA sequences in the sample. This chain connects TRBV30 to TRBJ1-1, with a possible D match to TRBD1 (5 bases). V gave up 1 base and J gave up 8 bases, with 8 bases separating them. CDR3 size: 11 residues. CDR1 is GTSNPN and CDR2 is SVGIG in the germline V gene (reference sequence). The CDR3 protein is CAWSDGTEAFF. CDR3 in DNA: TGTGCCTGGAGTGACGGGACGGAAGCTTTCTTT.

V and J are TRBV28 and TRBJ2-7; a possible D gene is TRBD2 (5 bases). The CDR3 contains 14 residues. Germline V gives CDR1 MDHEN, CDR2 SYDVKM. V was shortened by 2 bases and J by 4 bases, with 12 bases between the two germline ends. CDR3 DNA: TGTGCCAGCAGTTTACGAGGGTTTGTGTACGAGCAGTACTTC. Translated, it gives CASSLRGFVYEQYF.

The rearrangement uses TRBV11-1 and TRBJ1-1; 8 bases agree with TRBD1. The CDR3 consists of 14 residues. V was clipped by 6 bases and J by 4 bases; unmatched bases: 7. The germline V gene has CDR1 SGHAT and CDR2 FQDESV (reference sequence). Written as DNA, the CDR3 is TGTGCCAGCAGTGTTGACAGGGGAGTCACTGAAGCTTTCTTT. Its protein product is CASSVDRGVTEAFF.

This clone occurred once. The V gene is TRBV19, the J gene TRBJ2-3; TRBD2 aligns across 7 bases. The CDR3 contains 18 residues. Germline V gene lookup returns CDR1 LNHDA and CDR2 SQIVND (reference sequence). Trimming cost V 4 bases and J 3 bases; bases outside gene matches: 16. DNA for the CDR3: TGTGCCAGTAGTAACCTCGGGGAGGGGACGGAGTTAACAGATACGCAGTATTTT. It encodes CASSNLGEGTELTDTQYF.

The chain combines TRBV4-3 with TRBJ2-7; D possibly matches TRBD1 or TRBD2 (5 bases each). Per germline, CDR1 LGHNA and CDR2 YSLEER. Trimming pared 1 base from V and 5 bases from J, leaving 15 bases between. The CDR3 extends over 15 amino acids. The CDR3 region is CASSQVWSQGHEQYF. Written as DNA, the CDR3 is TGCGCCAGCAGCCAAGTTTGGAGTCAGGGACACGAGCAGTACTTC.

This chain links TRBV27 with TRBJ2-7; 9 positions match TRBD1. V gave up 2 bases and J gave up 2 bases; unmatched junction bases: 4. Germline V gene lookup returns CDR1 MNHEY and CDR2 SMNVEV (reference sequence). CDR3 size: 15 residues. The CDR3 here is CASSLIGQGTYEQYF. CDR3 bases: TGTGCCAGCAGTTTAATCGGACAGGGGACCTACGAGCAGTACTTC.

This clone was counted a single time. The chain couples TRBV6-5 to TRBJ1-5, with D perhaps matching TRBD1 (6 bases). The CDR3 is made up of 14 amino acids. With 3 bases removed from V and 4 bases from J, the gap between germline ends came to 10 bases. Germline CDR1 and CDR2: MNHEY and SVGAGI. CDR3 sequence: CASSYWTVNQPQHF. The CDR3 region has the DNA TGTGCCAGCAGTTATTGGACAGTAAATCAGCCCCAGCATTTT.